One and the same sample provided the 5 T cell receptor beta chains below, sequenced in a study of blood T cells in healthy people across ages. A J-beta primer mix and a sample-barcoded 5' primer were used in a second PCR of about 6 to 12 cycles. MiXCR, applied by TCRdb to the 5' RACE reads, yields one record per CDR3 protein. This sample has over a million distinct CDR3 sequences, with under 30% found just once. These data also featured in a second study, about T cells of mothers and their children.

Material: blood. These receptors were obtained from a girl aged 2 to 10 in good health.

The chain is built from TRBV29-1 and TRBJ2-5; TRBD2 might be the D (5 bases). V shed 2 bases and J shed 1 base, with 11 bases lying between them. The CDR3 sequence is 14 residues long. Germline V gene sequence: CDR1 SQVTM, CDR2 ANQGSEA. Here the CDR3 DNA reads TGCAGCGTTGAATACTGGGAGCGCCAAGAGACCCAGTACTTC. Its translation is CSVEYWERQETQYF.

V gene TRBV9 combines with J gene TRBJ1-6; D gene unclear. Germline V gene lookup returns CDR1 SGDLS and CDR2 YYNGEE. The CDR3 has 13 amino acids. V lost 0 bases and J 9 bases, leaving 7 bases between the germline ends. CDR3 nucleotides: TGTGCCAGCAGCGTAGGCATAGGTTCACCCCTCCACTTT. This codes for CASSVGIGSPLHF.

The V and J genes are TRBV18 and TRBJ1-1, with a tentative D call TRBD1 (5 bases). Germline CDR1 KGHSH, CDR2 LQKENI. Trimming removed 6 bases at V and 5 bases at J, with 22 bases between. This CDR3 spans 16 amino acids. In DNA form, the CDR3 reads TGTGCCAGCTCGCCAGGGAGGGGTCCGGGGGAAACTGAAGCTTTCTTT. Protein sequence: CASSPGRGPGETEAFF.

This chain uses TRBV4-3 with TRBJ2-7, with D perhaps being TRBD1 or TRBD2 (6 bases each). The germline V and J ends were trimmed by 0 bases and 2 bases, with 14 bases remaining between them. The CDR3 runs to 16 residues. Germline values: CDR1 LGHNA, CDR2 YSLEER. The chain's CDR3 is CASSQDVWGAAYEQYF. The CDR3 nucleotides are TGCGCCAGCAGCCAAGACGTTTGGGGGGCGGCCTACGAGCAGTACTTC.

This clonotype came up once. V usage is TRBV12-3 or TRBV12-4 and J usage is TRBJ2-1; TRBD1 matches at 11 bases. V gave up 8 bases and J gave up 0 bases; unmatched junction bases: 21. The CDR3 sequence is 21 residues long. DNA for the CDR3: TGTGCCAGCGAACCGGGCGGGGGACAGGGGGAAATTTGGAGCTCCTACAATGAGCAGTTCTTC. It codes for CASEPGGGQGEIWSSYNEQFF.